What follows are 19 T cell receptor beta chains derived from one specimen sequenced in a study of T cells in Graves' hyperthyroidism and ophthalmopathy. It was RNA transcripts that yielded the amplified TCR beta CDR3 regions. The TCR CDR3 first-round RT-PCR relied on the HTBI primer set. One entry per CDR3 protein results from TCRdb running MiXCR on the multiplex PCR reads. The sample yields some 270,000 distinct CDR3 sequences, about an eighth seen once. Material for sequencing was blood. These receptor sequences come from a woman under 40 with Graves' hyperthyroidism that later progressed to Graves' ophthalmopathy.

This clonotype was recorded at least ten times. This chain joins TRBV6-2 or TRBV6-3 and TRBJ2-7; 10 nucleotides agree with TRBD2. The germline V gene has CDR1 MNHEY and CDR2 SVGEGT. The CDR3 runs 17 residues. V gave up 4 bases and J gave up 3 bases; unmatched junction bases: 12. CDR3 in DNA: TGTGCCAGCAGTTTTCCTAGCGGGAGCCGAGTTAGCTACGAGCAGTACTTC. This sequence encodes CASSFPSGSRVSYEQYF.

This clonotype was counted many times. The V gene is TRBV4-3, the J gene TRBJ2-2; 9 nucleotides agree with TRBD1. The CDR3 sequence is 15 residues long. CDR1 is LGHNA and CDR2 is YSLEER in the germline V gene. V lost 0 bases, J lost 5 bases, and 1 base stayed unmatched. This chain's CDR3 is CASSQEQGATGELFF. The CDR3 DNA reads as TGCGCCAGCAGCCAAGAACAGGGGGCTACCGGGGAGCTGTTTTTT.

The chain recombines TRBV11-2 with TRBJ2-1; TRBD2 matches 13 bases. Trimming cost V 5 bases and J 5 bases; bases outside gene matches: 3. Germline V gene lookup returns CDR1 SGHAT and CDR2 FQNNGV. The CDR3 length is 15 residues. CDR3 sequence reads: CASSQGLAGNNEQFF. In DNA, the CDR3 is TGTGCCAGCAGCCAGGGACTAGCGGGGAACAATGAGCAGTTCTTC.

The chain carries TRBV20-1 and TRBJ2-1; 7 positions match TRBD2. Unmatched junction bases numbered 11, after V lost 5 bases and J lost 10 bases. The CDR3 consists of 13 residues. The germline V gene has CDR1 DFQATT and CDR2 SNEGSKA (reference sequence). The CDR3 coding sequence is TGCAGTGCTGCCCCGACTAGCTCGGGCGAGCAGTTCTTC. It codes for CSAAPTSSGEQFF.

At least ten counts were recorded for this clonotype. The rearrangement links TRBV6-1 to TRBJ2-7; tentatively, D is TRBD1 or TRBD2 (5 bases each). The CDR3 runs to 14 residues. The V gene lost 5 bases and the J gene lost 3 bases, with 14 bases spanning the gap. Germline lookup yields CDR1 MNHNS and CDR2 SASEGT. CDR3 in DNA: TGTGCCAGCAGTTATGGGGACCCCGGCTACGAGCAGTACTTC. Its protein product is CASSYGDPGYEQYF.

This clonotype was found many times. The chain is built from TRBV30 and TRBJ1-2, with a possible D match to TRBD1 (5 bases). The CDR3 is made up of 14 amino acids. V was cut by 0 bases and J by 4 bases, with 12 bases left in between. Germline loops: CDR1 GTSNPN, CDR2 SVGIG (reference sequence). DNA of the CDR3: TGTGCCTGGAGTGTCGGGCCGAGGGGCTATGGCTACACCTTC. This sequence encodes CAWSVGPRGYGYTF.

This clonotype was observed at least ten times. The rearrangement links TRBV28 to TRBJ1-1; D not resolved. The CDR3 runs to 16 residues. Germline CDR1 reads MDHEN; CDR2 reads SYDVKM. Trimming removed 3 bases from V and 1 base from J, with 15 bases in between. In DNA, the CDR3 is TGTGCCAGCAGTTTTCCCACCTTAGCGGGGAACACTGAAGCTTTCTTT. This sequence encodes CASSFPTLAGNTEAFF.

The J gene is TRBJ2-4, the V gene TRBV4-3, with D tentatively TRBD1 (8 bases). V dropped 0 bases and J dropped 0 bases, with 18 bases sitting between them. Germline V lookup: CDR1 LGHNA, CDR2 YSLEER. This CDR3 spans 19 amino acids. CDR3: CASSQDRGQGLTAKNIQYF. The CDR3 nucleotides read TGCGCCAGCAGCCAAGATCGCGGACAGGGACTAACAGCCAAAAACATTCAGTACTTC.

This clonotype occurred many times. Because the CDR3's place on the DNA is in doubt, the DNA is left out and the CDR3 is given as listed by TCRdb. Here the CDR3 reads CASSTSSSGNTIYF. This rearrangement joins TRBV6-1 to TRBJ1-3. The CDR3 contains 14 residues when both ends are counted. Germline loops: CDR1 MNHNS, CDR2 SASEGT.

This clonotype was picked up many times. V and J are TRBV6-2 or TRBV6-3 and TRBJ2-7; 9 nucleotides match TRBD1. V dropped 2 bases and J dropped 4; count of bases not matched to a gene: 9. Germline V gene data show CDR1 as MNHEY and CDR2 as SVGEGT. The CDR3 loop spans 16 amino acids. The CDR3 spells CASSYGDREGWYEQYF. Written as DNA, the CDR3 is TGTGCCAGCAGTTACGGGGACAGGGAAGGTTGGTACGAGCAGTACTTC.

This clonotype has at least ten counts. The chain recombines TRBV30 with TRBJ2-1; D is uncertain. Trimming pared 3 bases from V and 9 bases from J, leaving 12 bases between. Germline CDR1 GTSNPN, CDR2 SVGIG (reference sequence). This CDR3 is 12 amino acids long. The CDR3 sequence: CAWRDVAGEQFF. CDR3 coding DNA: TGTGCCTGGAGGGACGTAGCCGGTGAGCAGTTCTTC.

There are a few counts of this clonotype. With a much larger clone just one base away, this may be a read error. J is TRBJ2-1 and V is TRBV5-5; TRBD2 agrees at 8 bases. This CDR3 has 15 residues. V gave up 4 bases and J gave up 6 bases; unmatched junction bases: 9. Looked up from germline, CDR1 is SGHKS and CDR2 is YYEKEE (reference sequence). The CDR3 nucleotides are TGTGCCAGCAGCGAGCCAGCGGGAGTCGGCAATGAGCAGTTCTTC. Translating it yields CASSEPAGVGNEQFF. Based on the CDR3 plus reference TRBV5-5 and TRBJ2-1, the full variable domain is DAGVTQSPTHLIKTRGQQVTLRCSPISGHKSVSWYQQVLGQGPQFIFQYYEKEERGRGNFPDRFSARQFPNYSSELNVNALLLGDSALYLCASSEPAGVGNEQFFGPGTRLTVL.

This clonotype was seen only a few times. The chain joins TRBV7-9 to TRBJ2-7; TRBD2 agrees at 8 bases. Trimming at V came to 5 bases and at J to 7 bases, leaving 13 bases not matched to a gene. The CDR3 sequence is 15 residues long. Germline assignment: CDR1 SEHNR and CDR2 FQNEAQ (reference sequence). The CDR3 protein is CASSPSGSLREEQYF. The CDR3 DNA reads as TGTGCCAGCAGCCCCAGCGGGAGCCTGCGGGAGGAGCAGTACTTC.

This clonotype came up many times. The CDR3 region has the DNA TGTGCCAGCAGCACCCTACAGGGGTGGGCAGATACGCAGTATTTT. Translating gives CASSTLQGWADTQYF. The chain links TRBV13 to TRBJ2-3, with 7 bases fitting TRBD1. V dropped 5 bases and J dropped 4; count of bases not matched to a gene: 9. The CDR3 has 15 amino acids. CDR1 is PRHDT, CDR2 FYEKMQ, per germline (reference sequence).

This clonotype occurred many times. The V and J genes are TRBV12-3 or TRBV12-4 and TRBJ2-5; TRBD2 matches 9 bases. This CDR3 contains 14 residues. V gave up 4 bases and J gave up 5 bases; unmatched junction bases: 5. The CDR3 sequence is CASSSSGTGETQYF. In DNA form, the CDR3 reads TGTGCCAGCAGTTCTAGCGGGACGGGTGAGACCCAGTACTTC.

The chain uses TRBV6-2 or TRBV6-3 and TRBJ2-1; 11 bases fit TRBD2. The junction had 5 bases not matched to a gene; V was cut back by 7 bases and J by 6 bases. This CDR3 is built from 14 residues. Germline V lookup: CDR1 MNHEY, CDR2 SVGEGT. CDR3 sequence reads: CASKPGTSGNEQFF. Written as DNA, the CDR3 is TGTGCCAGCAAACCCGGGACTAGCGGCAATGAGCAGTTCTTC.

This clonotype was seen a handful of times. The V and J genes are TRBV6-2 or TRBV6-3 and TRBJ2-1; D assignment may be TRBD1 or TRBD2 (5 bases each). The CDR3 runs to 13 residues. Germline V lookup: CDR1 MNHEY, CDR2 SVGEGT. The ends were cut back, 7 bases at V and 7 bases at J, with 14 bases in the middle. Here the CDR3 DNA reads TGTGCCAGCACCTCACCATGGGGGAATGAGCAGTTCTTC. It is translated as CASTSPWGNEQFF.

The chain is built from TRBV29-1 and TRBJ2-7, with D perhaps matching TRBD1 (5 bases). There are 13 residues in the CDR3. V lost 4 bases to trimming and J lost 3 bases, with 13 bases between them. Germline V lookup: CDR1 SQVTM, CDR2 ANQGSEA. Here the CDR3 DNA reads TGCAGCGTTGGCGGCAGGGTCGACTACGAGCAGTACTTC. It specifies CSVGGRVDYEQYF.

This clonotype was detected a few times. V usage is TRBV9 and J usage is TRBJ2-1; TRBD2 might be the D (5 bases). Deletions cut 0 bases from V and 4 bases from J, with 11 bases between. CDR1 and CDR2 (germline): SGDLS, YYNGEE. The CDR3 runs 15 residues. The CDR3 DNA follows: TGTGCCAGCAGCGTAGGTGGGAGTGGTTACAATGAGCAGTTCTTC. It encodes CASSVGGSGYNEQFF. Looking up the rest from reference TRBV9 and TRBJ2-1 gives the full variable domain: DSGVTQTPKHLITATGQRVTLRCSPRSGDLSVYWYQQSLDQGLQFLIQYYNGEERAKGNILERFSAQQFPDLHSELNLSSLELGDSALYFCASSVGGSGYNEQFFGPGTRLTVL.